The source of this T cell receptor (beta chain) is a study of T cells in Graves' hyperthyroidism and ophthalmopathy. Background on the study: Peripheral blood was obtained at initial diagnosis, preceding any treatment.

Regions amplified from RNA transcripts were the TCR beta CDR3 regions. An initial round of RT-PCR targeting the TCR CDR3 relied on the HTBI primer set. MiXCR, applied by TCRdb to the multiplex PCR reads, yields one record per CDR3 protein. The table records around 600,000 distinct CDR3 sequences, 13% to 15% of them present only once. Study findings and constraints: The model anticipated ophthalmopathy a median about six months pre-onset. Most clonotypes expanded in thyroid above 0.001 were likewise present in blood.

This clonotype has at least ten counts. What it binds is not known. Among ophthalmopathy patients, the Clinical Activity Score reached at least 3, the NOSPECS grade reached at least 4, and duration remained under 3 months. Sequencing was done on a sample of blood. This sequence was found in a woman younger than 30 with Graves' ophthalmopathy.

The CDR3 sequence: CASSSTGLTDTQYF. CDR3 bases: TGTGCCAGCAGCTCCACAGGACTCACAGATACGCAGTATTTT. This chain links TRBV7-3 with TRBJ2-3; D is tentatively TRBD1 or TRBD2 (5 bases each). Germline V lookup: CDR1 SGHTA, CDR2 FQGTGA. Trimming took 4 bases from V and 2 from J, leaving 10 bases between them. This CDR3 region has 14 residues. The full variable domain, its missing parts supplied by reference TRBV7-3 and TRBJ2-3, is GAGVSQTPSNKVTEKGKYVELRCDPISGHTALYWYRQSLGQGPEFLIYFQGTGAADDSGLPNDRFFAVRPEGSVSTLKIQRTERGDSAVYLCASSSTGLTDTQYFGPGTRLTVL.